The clone carrying this TCR beta chain was detected only a few times. Its target is unknown. The CDR3 goes on 3 residues after the read ends, and that part is filled in from the germline J gene. Sequencing used immunoSEQ multiplex PCR; TCRdb keeps in-frame clones, though not all of them. The sample presents roughly 30,000 clones, none singletons. CVID subjects were neither ill nor on immunomodulatory or immunosuppressive medication at sampling. Donors gave roughly 5 to 9 ml heparinized peripheral whole blood. The sample comes from a study of T cell clonality in common variable immunodeficiency. Study-wide points: The cause of increased CVID clonality remains unclear without subpopulation sequencing. Common variable immunodeficiency TCR beta sequences reportedly had fewer deletions and N-nucleotide insertions.

CDR3 length equals 13 residues. The V end lost 6 bases, the J end lost 5 bases, and 13 bases lay between the germline ends. Per the germline V gene, CDR1 is LNHDA and CDR2 is SQIVND (reference sequence). The source is a human donor with common variable immunodeficiency. Sequencing input: peripheral blood mononuclear cells. This rearrangement joins TRBV19 to TRBJ2-5; D perhaps matches TRBD1 (5 bases). The covered CDR3 bases are TGTGCCAGTAGCCTCTCAGGGTGGGAGACC. It is translated as CASSLSGWET. The full-length CDR3 reads as CASSLSGWETQYF.